This T cell receptor (beta chain) is drawn from a study of blood T cell repertoires in COVID-19 (dated by TCRdb to the early 2020s). The study in broad terms: Samples covering the acute and convalescent phases of COVID-19 were provided by collaborators in the United States, Italy and Spain. The prospective study material was composed of cDNA or gDNA derived from T cells, B-cell-depleted T cells, or PBMCs. Subjects who had been exposed to COVID-19, were actively infected with it, or had recovered from it provided the deeply sampled blood TCRbeta repertoires that made up the dataset. The repertoires were released in a freely available public database meant as a resource for research on the immune response to SARS-CoV-2. The samples were drawn from two sources: the first 160 participants of the ongoing ImmuneRACE study, and 1,254 subjects contributed by 6 global collaborators. Sample metadata almost always included a de-identified subject ID, COVID-19 status, age in years and sex. Where available, HLA class I and class II types were taken from metadata supplied by the sample provider and were not determined by assay-based typing. Broader findings and caveats from the paper: The amount of clinical and demographic metadata varied by source and participant and was provided uncurated.

Details on this clone: The target of this receptor is not known. Base qualities were left out, and no much larger clone turns up one base away.

TCRbeta CDR3 regions were amplified from genomic DNA using the immunoSEQ Assay, a bias-controlled multiplex PCR. Concerning the study's data processing: Within the assay, amplification of reference gene primers was used to estimate how many nucleated cells each sample contained. To quantify the absolute abundance of each unique TCRbeta CDR3 rearrangement, sequence reads were collapsed and filtered. For each sample, productive Simpson clonality was calculated by taking the square root of Simpson's diversity index across productive rearrangements. This immuneACCESS table, as held by TCRdb, lists in-frame sequences with V and J called but not all clones. Of the missing ones, under half trace to an unresolved V gene in checked studies; the others have no known cause. The V and J calls and clone size come from that table; D and trimming were worked out from the DNA. In all, the sample holds about 150,000 clones, and approximately 86% of those were seen once. Under 12% of the sample goes to the ten largest clones.

Inclusive of the bounding cysteine and phenylalanine, the CDR3 is 16 residues long. CDR3 DNA only is kept here, 48 bases in frame from base 1. According to the germline V gene (reference sequence), CDR1 reads SEHNR and CDR2 reads FQNEAQ. Relative to germline, V is missing 2 bases and J is missing 3 bases, with 9 bases of the junction outside any gene match. Whole blood was collected in K2EDTA tubes by collaborating institutions according to the institutions' own protocols. For TCRbeta analysis, collaborator samples were shipped as frozen whole blood, as isolated PBMCs, or as DNA extracted from either sample type.

Sequenced input: peripheral blood. This TCR derives from a woman older than 75 with active or convalescent COVID-19. The receptor chain draws on TRBV7-9 and TRBJ1-2, with TRBD1 identical over 7 junction bases. The CDR3 protein is CASSLPLGQDHYGYTF. DNA sequence: TGTGCCAGCAGCTTACCTCTAGGACAGGATCACTATGGCTACACCTTC.